What follows are 27 T cell receptor beta chains derived from one specimen sequenced in a study of T cells in Graves' hyperthyroidism and ophthalmopathy. Amplified regions were TCR beta CDR3 sequences from RNA transcripts. First-round RT-PCR targeting the TCR CDR3 was performed with the HTBI primer set. TCRdb itself ran the multiplex PCR reads through MiXCR, one entry per CDR3 protein. The sample holds a few hundred thousand distinct CDR3 sequences, 15% to 20% seen once. The source material was blood. The receptors stem from a woman in her forties with Graves' ophthalmopathy.

The chain combines TRBV7-2 with TRBJ1-6, with 9 bases that match TRBD1. V was pared by 5 bases and J by 8 bases, with 7 bases of the junction left unmatched. Germline CDR1 reads SGHTA; CDR2 reads FQGNSA. The CDR3 is made up of 15 amino acids. CDR3: CASSHRDRAYSPLHF. CDR3 nucleotides: TGTGCCAGCAGCCACCGGGACAGGGCGTATTCACCCCTCCACTTT.

This clonotype occurred a few times. The genes are TRBV6-5 and TRBJ1-1; D might be TRBD1 (6 bases). Trimming left V 6 bases short and J 10 bases short, with 18 bases between. The CDR3 is made up of 13 amino acids. CDR1 and CDR2 from the germline V gene are MNHEY and SVGAGI. CDR3: CASRLAAQGVAFF. Written as DNA, the CDR3 is TGTGCCAGCAGATTAGCGGCACAGGGCGTAGCTTTCTTT.

This clonotype was picked up a small number of times. This chain uses TRBV5-1 with TRBJ2-2; 9 nucleotides line up with TRBD2. With 1 base clipped from V and 5 bases from J, the junction kept 3 bases outside the gene matches. The CDR3 is 15 amino acids. Germline CDR1 SGHRS, CDR2 YFSETQ. The CDR3: CASSLKAGGTGELFF. DNA of the CDR3: TGCGCCAGCAGCTTGAAAGCGGGAGGTACCGGGGAGCTGTTTTTT.

This clonotype was picked up many times. The J gene is TRBJ1-2, the V gene TRBV20-1; unclear D gene. The germline gives CDR1 DFQATT, CDR2 SNEGSKA (reference sequence). The V and J ends lost 1 base and 2 bases respectively, with 8 bases between them. The CDR3 consists of 13 residues. CDR3 amino acids: CSARVQNNYGYTF. In DNA, the CDR3 is TGCAGTGCTAGAGTACAGAACAACTATGGCTACACCTTC.

The chain combines TRBV6-5 with TRBJ1-1; TRBD1 aligns across 8 bases. The V gene end was trimmed by 5 bases and the J gene end by 6 bases; junction bases not matched to a gene: 14. This CDR3 spans 16 amino acids. In germline, CDR1 is MNHEY, CDR2 SVGAGI. CDR3 sequence (DNA): TGTGCCAGCAGTACCGACAGGGGCCACGGTGGTTCTGAAGCTTTCTTT. This sequence encodes CASSTDRGHGGSEAFF.

This clonotype appeared many times. V gene TRBV6-2 or TRBV6-3 combines with J gene TRBJ2-7; no clear D gene. Deletions cut 2 bases from V and 4 bases from J, with 6 bases between. The CDR3 covers 12 residues. CDR1 is MNHEY, CDR2 SVGEGT, per germline. CDR3 bases: TGTGCCAGCAGTTACACAAGTTACGAGCAGTACTTC. The encoded protein is CASSYTSYEQYF.

The V and J genes are TRBV11-2 and TRBJ2-7; D unclear. CDR1 is SGHAT and CDR2 is FQNNGV in the germline V gene. This CDR3 contains 13 residues. The germline V and J ends were trimmed by 5 bases and 2 bases, with 10 bases remaining between them. The CDR3 spells CASSATATYEQYF. CDR3 in DNA: TGTGCCAGCAGCGCAACAGCCACCTACGAGCAGTACTTC.

This clonotype was recorded at least ten times. The J gene is TRBJ2-4, the V gene TRBV6-2 or TRBV6-3, with 11 bases identical to TRBD2. Trimming at V came to 8 bases and at J to 9 bases, leaving 12 bases not matched to a gene. The CDR3 loop spans 15 amino acids. In germline, CDR1 is MNHEY, CDR2 SVGEGT. The CDR3 protein is CASSDRGTSGGIQYF. The CDR3 coding sequence is TGTGCCAGCTCGGACAGAGGGACTAGCGGAGGCATTCAGTACTTC.

This clonotype was counted at least ten times. This chain uses TRBV7-8 with TRBJ2-5, with D possibly called TRBD1 or TRBD2 (5 bases each). Germline V gives CDR1 SGHVS, CDR2 FQNEAQ. CDR3 size: 15 residues. Trimming shortened V by 5 bases and J by 5 bases, and 18 bases separated the two germline ends. DNA of the CDR3: TGTGCCAGCAGCCAAGGACCGGGGCCCCTTGAGACCCAGTACTTC. This translates into CASSQGPGPLETQYF.

The chain links TRBV6-2 or TRBV6-3 to TRBJ1-1; unclear D gene. Trimming took off 10 bases at V and 1 base at J, with 16 bases between the two ends. The CDR3 runs 14 residues. Germline V CDR1 and CDR2: MNHEY, SVGEGT. The CDR3 loop reads CAIGRRHSNTEAFF. CDR3 nucleotide sequence: TGTGCCATAGGACGACGACACTCGAACACTGAAGCTTTCTTT.

Ten or more counts support this clonotype. The genes are TRBV28 and TRBJ2-7; 9 bases are a match to TRBD1. CDR1 MDHEN and CDR2 SYDVKM come from the germline V gene. CDR3 size: 15 residues. J lost 4 bases, V lost 2 bases, and 6 bases had no gene match. The CDR3 sequence: CASSLRGQGAYEQYF. CDR3 DNA sequence: TGTGCCAGCAGTTTAAGGGGACAGGGCGCATACGAGCAGTACTTC.

This clonotype was observed a handful of times. A much larger clone differs from this one at a single base, so this may be a read error. This sequence joins TRBV28 and TRBJ1-5; D is uncertain. Germline CDR1 reads MDHEN; CDR2 reads SYDVKM. The V gene lost 5 bases and the J gene lost 4 bases, with 18 bases spanning the gap. CDR3 length: 16 amino acids. CDR3 DNA sequence: TGTGCCAGCAGTCCCGCTACAGCGGTAGGTAATCAGCCCCAGCATTTT. It codes for CASSPATAVGNQPQHF.

The sample holds one count of this clonotype. The V and J genes are TRBV6-1 and TRBJ2-4; D possibly uses TRBD1 or TRBD2 (6 bases each). Germline V gene data show CDR1 as MNHNS and CDR2 as SASEGT. The germline V and J ends were trimmed by 7 bases and 6 bases, with 19 bases remaining between them. The length of the CDR3 is 15 residues. In DNA, the CDR3 is TGTGCCAGCATCCTCGTGGAGGGGGTCCGAAACATTCAGTACTTC. It specifies CASILVEGVRNIQYF.

This clonotype appeared many times. The rearrangement uses TRBV28 and TRBJ1-2; D not resolved. Germline lookup yields CDR1 MDHEN and CDR2 SYDVKM. This CDR3 contains 14 residues. The ends were cut back, 7 bases at V and 4 bases at J, with 16 bases in the middle. CDR3 loop: CASNVWGSSYGYTF. In DNA form, the CDR3 reads TGTGCCAGCAATGTGTGGGGATCCTCCTATGGCTACACCTTC.

This clonotype was seen at least ten times. The chain has TRBV20-1 and TRBJ2-7; TRBD1 aligns across 8 bases. Per the germline V gene, CDR1 is DFQATT and CDR2 is SNEGSKA (reference sequence). V trimming: 5 bases; J trimming: 2 bases; junction bases outside the gene matches: 8. The CDR3 consists of 14 residues. CDR3 protein: CSAERAQGAYEQYF. CDR3 bases: TGCAGTGCTGAGAGGGCACAGGGGGCCTACGAGCAGTACTTC.

This clonotype was counted a few times. This rearrangement joins TRBV6-2 or TRBV6-3 to TRBJ2-5, with D possibly matching TRBD2 (6 bases). The CDR3 spans 11 residues. CDR1 MNHEY and CDR2 SVGEGT come from the germline V gene. Trimming left V 8 bases short and J 3 bases short, with 7 bases between. This chain's CDR3 is CASGEEETQYF. DNA for the CDR3: TGTGCCAGCGGGGAGGAAGAGACCCAGTACTTC.

This clonotype has a count of ten or more. The J gene is TRBJ2-2, the V gene TRBV28; 7 bases agree with TRBD1. The J segment lost 0 bases and the V segment lost 2 bases, leaving 9 bases of the junction unmatched. Germline CDR1 reads MDHEN; CDR2 reads SYDVKM. The CDR3 spans 18 residues. In DNA, the CDR3 is TGTGCCAGCAGTTTAGGGGACAGATTCTCCGCGAACACCGGGGAGCTGTTTTTT. The encoded protein is CASSLGDRFSANTGELFF.

There are many counts of this clonotype. The chain uses TRBV9 and TRBJ1-2, with a tentative D call TRBD1 (5 bases). The CDR3 contains 13 residues. Germline-derived CDR1 and CDR2 are SGDLS and YYNGEE. V lost 2 bases to trimming and J lost 6 bases, with 11 bases between them. The DNA for the CDR3 is TGTGCCAGCAGCGTTGGAGGGGCCCATGGCTACACCTTC. Protein sequence: CASSVGGAHGYTF.

There are many counts of this clonotype. The chain is built from TRBV2 and TRBJ1-2; D might be TRBD1 (5 bases). Germline CDR1 SNHLY, CDR2 FYNNEI. This CDR3 is built from 12 residues. Trimming left V 6 bases short and J 4 bases short, with 9 bases between. CDR3 sequence reads: CASRQGLYGYTF. The DNA of the CDR3 is TGTGCCAGCAGGCAGGGCCTCTATGGCTACACCTTC.

The table lists this clonotype with many counts. CDR3 in amino acids: CSARGRTGTYGYTF. The CDR3 coding sequence is TGCAGTGCTAGAGGAAGGACAGGGACATATGGCTACACCTTC. The V call is TRBV20-1, the J call TRBJ1-2; 8 bases fit TRBD1. J was trimmed by 5 bases and V by 1 base; bases with no gene match: 6. The CDR3 totals 14 residues. The V gene's germline CDR1 is DFQATT and CDR2 SNEGSKA (reference sequence).

This clonotype came up many times. The chain employs TRBV10-3 and TRBJ1-5; TRBD1 aligns across 11 bases. Germline CDR1 ENHRY, CDR2 SYGVKD. The CDR3 has 16 amino acids. V lost 7 bases to trimming and J lost 4 bases; unmatched junction nucleotides: 9. The DNA of the CDR3 is TGTGCCATCAATGGACAGGGGGCCGTCCAAAATCAGCCCCAGCATTTT. The encoded protein is CAINGQGAVQNQPQHF.

This clonotype appeared many times. This chain connects TRBV11-2 to TRBJ2-7; D ambiguous. Trimming removed 6 bases from V and 6 bases from J, with 15 bases in between. Germline V lookup: CDR1 SGHAT, CDR2 FQNNGV. The CDR3 runs to 13 residues. The CDR3, as DNA: TGTGCCAGCAGACTGGACGGCGATTTCGAGCAGTACTTC. It yields the protein CASRLDGDFEQYF.

Many counts were recorded for this clonotype. The chain couples TRBV11-2 to TRBJ2-4; weak D call: TRBD2 (5 bases). V was cut by 3 bases and J by 2 bases, with 14 bases left in between. Germline V gene data show CDR1 as SGHAT and CDR2 as FQNNGV. The CDR3 has 16 amino acids. In DNA, the CDR3 is TGTGCCAGCAGCTTTTCTCAGCGGAGGCCCAAAAACATTCAGTACTTC. Protein product: CASSFSQRRPKNIQYF.

This clonotype was detected only a few times. The chain combines TRBV13 with TRBJ2-5, with TRBD1 as a possible D gene (5 bases). The germline gives CDR1 PRHDT, CDR2 FYEKMQ (reference sequence). Between the trimmed V and J ends, which lost 5 bases and 5 bases, there was a span of 18 bases. CDR3 size: 15 residues. DNA of the CDR3: TGTGCCAGCAGCCTAAAAAACAATAAGGGGGAGACCCAGTACTTC. As protein: CASSLKNNKGETQYF. The whole variable domain, remainder taken from reference TRBV13 and TRBJ2-5, is AAGVIQSPRHLIKEKRETATLKCYPIPRHDTVYWYQQGPGQDPQFLISFYEKMQSDKGSIPDRFSAQQFSDYHSELNMSSLELGDSALYFCASSLKNNKGETQYFGPGTRLLVL.

V and J are TRBV6-2 or TRBV6-3 and TRBJ1-1, with 8 bases that match TRBD1. The germline V gene encodes CDR1 MNHEY and CDR2 SVGEGT. The J segment lost 11 bases and the V segment lost 6 bases, leaving 11 bases of the junction unmatched. There are 13 residues in the CDR3. CDR3 loop: CASRDGQGVWAFF. The CDR3 DNA reads TGTGCCAGCAGAGACGGACAGGGTGTATGGGCTTTCTTT.

V and J are TRBV12-3 or TRBV12-4 and TRBJ2-7, with TRBD1 matching over 8 bases. Losses at the gene ends were 6 bases for V and 5 bases for J; bases not matched to a gene: 12. The CDR3 has 15 residues. The DNA for the CDR3 is TGTGCCAGCAGCCTCAGGACAGGGAAGTGGAACGAGCAGTACTTC. Its protein product is CASSLRTGKWNEQYF.

CDR3 loop: CASSLGLLSNYGYTF. The DNA for the CDR3 is TGTGCCAGCAGCTTAGGTTTGTTGAGTAACTATGGCTACACCTTC. This chain uses TRBV11-2 with TRBJ1-2; D gene unclear. Looked up from germline, CDR1 is SGHAT and CDR2 is FQNNGV. V was shortened by 1 base and J by 1 base, with 10 bases between the two germline ends. The CDR3 loop spans 15 amino acids.